Shown below are 25 T cell receptor beta chains from a single sample sequenced in a study of T-cell memory formation after mild COVID-19. TCRdb re-analysed the 5' RACE reads in MiXCR, keeping a single row per CDR3 protein. Here the sample spans fewer than 450,000 distinct CDR3 sequences, roughly 20% being singletons. The sample consisted of PBMCs or a T cell subset sorted from them (not recorded which). Source of these receptors: an adult woman who had mild COVID-19 (a few samples of this study predate the infection). Cell type and time point are not known.

This clonotype came up many times. The chain couples TRBV27 to TRBJ2-3; 11 bases are shared with TRBD2. CDR3 length: 15 amino acids. From germline, CDR1 is MNHEY and CDR2 SMNVEV (reference sequence). V shed 5 bases and J 4 bases; nucleotides not matched to a gene: 5. The CDR3 sequence is CASSHGTSGSDTQYF. The CDR3 DNA sequence: TGTGCCAGCAGTCACGGGACTAGCGGATCAGATACGCAGTATTTT.

V gene TRBV20-1 combines with J gene TRBJ2-1; D may be TRBD1 (5 bases). The germline V and J ends were trimmed by 6 bases and 8 bases, with 26 bases remaining between them. Germline CDR1 reads DFQATT; CDR2 reads SNEGSKA (reference sequence). The CDR3 contains 16 residues. This CDR3 reads CSASVERQSFVYEQFF. The CDR3 DNA reads as TGCAGTGCCTCAGTAGAGAGACAGTCATTTGTCTATGAGCAGTTCTTC.

This clonotype was detected a few times. The chain uses TRBV9 and TRBJ2-2, with D possibly matching TRBD2 (6 bases). This CDR3 comprises 15 residues. CDR1 is SGDLS and CDR2 is YYNGEE in the germline V gene. Trimming stripped 0 bases from V and 6 bases from J, with 12 bases between. The CDR3 region is CASSVEEGSAGELFF. DNA for the CDR3: TGTGCCAGCAGCGTAGAGGAGGGTTCGGCCGGGGAGCTGTTTTTT.

A few counts support this clonotype. This rearrangement joins TRBV5-1 to TRBJ2-2; D is uncertain. The V gene lost 0 bases and the J gene lost 0 bases, with 6 bases spanning the gap. The CDR3 is 15 residues long. Per germline, CDR1 SGHRS and CDR2 YFSETQ. The CDR3 nucleotides are TGCGCCAGCAGCTTGGATGGGGCGAACACCGGGGAGCTGTTTTTT. Residues: CASSLDGANTGELFF.

This clonotype was counted between two and nine times. The chain recombines TRBV24-1 with TRBJ2-1; the match to TRBD1 covers 9 bases. Germline-derived CDR1 and CDR2 are KGHDR and SFDVKD. With V trimmed by 5 bases and J by 8 bases, 15 bases remained unmatched. The CDR3 has 17 amino acids. The CDR3 sequence: CATSATSGTGFFDEQFF. The CDR3 bases are TGTGCCACCAGTGCAACTTCCGGGACAGGGTTTTTCGATGAGCAGTTCTTC.

The gene calls are TRBV5-1 and TRBJ2-3; TRBD2 aligns across 10 bases. The length of the CDR3 is 19 residues. V lost 0 bases to trimming and J lost 3 bases; unmatched junction nucleotides: 13. CDR1 and CDR2 from the germline V gene are SGHRS and YFSETQ. CDR3 region: CASSLAKSGRAVGTDTQYF. The CDR3, as DNA: TGCGCCAGCAGCTTGGCCAAGAGCGGGAGGGCGGTGGGAACAGATACGCAGTATTTT.

The chain has TRBV12-3 or TRBV12-4 and TRBJ1-1; no definite D call. The ends were cut back, 3 bases at V and 2 bases at J, with 13 bases in the middle. CDR3 length equals 15 residues. CDR3 sequence reads: CASSFLSKSNTEAFF. The CDR3 DNA follows: TGTGCCAGCAGTTTCCTCAGCAAATCCAACACTGAAGCTTTCTTT.

The chain joins TRBV6-4 to TRBJ1-1, with D maybe TRBD1 (6 bases). V gave up 3 bases and J gave up 5 bases, with 16 bases separating them. This CDR3 has 15 residues. Germline lookup yields CDR1 MRHNA and CDR2 SNTAGT. The CDR3 is CASSEEGTGITEAFF. The CDR3 bases are TGTGCCAGCAGTGAAGAGGGAACAGGGATAACTGAAGCTTTCTTT.

The rearrangement uses TRBV20-1 and TRBJ2-7; tentative D call: TRBD1 (6 bases). Germline CDR1 and CDR2: DFQATT and SNEGSKA (reference sequence). V dropped 4 bases and J dropped 6 bases, with 10 bases sitting between them. The CDR3 sequence is 11 residues long. For the CDR3, the DNA is TGCAGTGCTACGGACAGTAGCGAGCAGTACTTC. Protein sequence: CSATDSSEQYF.

This clonotype was picked up a small number of times. The chain combines TRBV6-6 with TRBJ1-2; 7 bases align to TRBD1. Germline V gives CDR1 MNHNY, CDR2 SVGAGI (reference sequence). The CDR3 sequence is 15 residues long. Trimming cost V 6 bases and J 8 bases; bases outside gene matches: 15. This CDR3 is CASSPRDRSFKGYTF. DNA of the CDR3: TGTGCCAGCAGCCCGCGGGACAGATCTTTCAAGGGCTACACCTTC.

J is TRBJ2-6 and V is TRBV4-3; a weak D match, TRBD1 (6 bases). The ends were cut back, 0 bases at V and 0 bases at J, with 15 bases in the middle. Germline CDR1 and CDR2: LGHNA and YSLEER. The CDR3 runs 19 residues. This CDR3 is CASSQDSGQSVSGANVLTF. CDR3 in DNA: TGCGCCAGCAGCCAAGATTCAGGACAGTCAGTCTCTGGGGCCAACGTCCTGACTTTC.

CDR3 sequence: CASSPLGTSYEQYF. DNA for the CDR3: TGTGCCAGCAGTCCCTTGGGGACCTCCTACGAGCAGTACTTC. The chain joins TRBV28 to TRBJ2-7, with D tentatively TRBD1 or TRBD2 (5 bases each). Looked up from germline, CDR1 is MDHEN and CDR2 is SYDVKM. Trimming pared 5 bases from V and 0 bases from J, leaving 11 bases between. This CDR3 spans 14 amino acids. The whole variable domain, filled in from reference TRBV28 and TRBJ2-7, reads DVKVTQSSRYLVKRTGEKVFLECVQDMDHENMFWYRQDPGLGLRLIYFSYDVKMKEKGDIPEGYSVSREKKERFSLILESASTNQTSMYLCASSPLGTSYEQYFGPGTRLTVT.

The chain joins TRBV6-5 to TRBJ2-4; D is possibly TRBD2 (5 bases). CDR1 and CDR2 from the germline V gene are MNHEY and SVGAGI. The CDR3 runs 17 residues. The V end was cut by 6 bases, the J end by 0 bases, with 18 bases between. CDR3 nucleotide sequence: TGTGCCAGCAGCAAAGGGAGAAGGGAACAAGCCAAAAACATTCAGTACTTC. The encoded protein is CASSKGRREQAKNIQYF.

V is TRBV12-3 or TRBV12-4 and J is TRBJ2-1; D is unclear. Trimming stripped 6 bases from V and 5 bases from J, with 17 bases between. CDR3 length equals 15 residues. CDR3 region: CASSPPLLFNNEQFF. The CDR3 region has the DNA TGTGCCAGCAGCCCCCCACTGCTCTTTAACAATGAGCAGTTCTTC.

This clonotype appeared a few times. The chain couples TRBV6-1 to TRBJ1-5, with 8 bases matching TRBD1. The V segment lost 7 bases and the J segment 2 bases; nucleotides outside the gene matches: 7. CDR3 length equals 15 residues. Germline values: CDR1 MNHNS, CDR2 SASEGT. CDR3 sequence (DNA): TGTGCCAGCACTCAGGACAGGGAGGGCAATCAGCCCCAGCATTTT. Translation: CASTQDREGNQPQHF.

The rearrangement uses TRBV30 and TRBJ2-3; tentatively, D is TRBD2 (5 bases). The ends were cut back, 2 bases at V and 0 bases at J, with 15 bases in the middle. The germline CDR1 and CDR2 sequences are GTSNPN and SVGIG (reference sequence). This CDR3 has 16 amino acids. Here the CDR3 reads CAWSKSGVPSTDTQYF. The CDR3, as DNA: TGTGCCTGGAGTAAATCCGGGGTTCCGAGCACAGATACGCAGTATTTT.

The rearrangement uses TRBV6-5 and TRBJ2-5; possibly TRBD1 for D (6 bases). This CDR3 has 12 amino acids. Germline CDR1 and CDR2: MNHEY and SVGAGI. Trimming stripped 8 bases from V and 2 bases from J, with 9 bases between. In DNA form, the CDR3 reads TGTGCCAGCGGACAGACGCAAGAGACCCAGTACTTC. It yields the protein CASGQTQETQYF.

This clonotype was detected a few times. V gene TRBV12-3 or TRBV12-4 combines with J gene TRBJ2-7, with D uncertain. The CDR3 covers 14 residues. With 6 bases removed from V and 0 bases from J, the gap between germline ends came to 12 bases. The CDR3 loop reads CASSPTFGSYEQYF. The CDR3 DNA is TGTGCCAGCAGCCCCACCTTCGGCTCCTACGAGCAGTACTTC.

The chain uses TRBV7-8 and TRBJ1-2; D uncertain. V was clipped by 5 bases and J by 7 bases, with 17 bases between them. The CDR3 totals 14 residues. Germline CDR1 SGHVS, CDR2 FQNEAQ. In DNA form, the CDR3 reads TGTGCCAGCAGCCATTACAGCTCAGAGCGTGGCTACACCTTC. It codes for CASSHYSSERGYTF.

This clonotype was counted only a few times. The J gene is TRBJ2-7, the V gene TRBV20-1, with TRBD2 matching 8 bases. With 6 bases clipped from V and 5 bases from J, the junction kept 15 bases outside the gene matches. CDR1 and CDR2 from the germline V gene are DFQATT and SNEGSKA (reference sequence). The CDR3 runs 15 residues. Written as DNA, the CDR3 is TGCAGTGCCGAAGCCCCCGGGACTAGGAGTCACGAGCAGTACTTC. This codes for CSAEAPGTRSHEQYF.

The rearrangement links TRBV7-9 to TRBJ1-2, with a tentative D call TRBD1 (6 bases). V shed 7 bases and J shed 6 bases, with 15 bases lying between them. This CDR3 spans 13 amino acids. Germline V gives CDR1 SEHNR, CDR2 FQNEAQ (reference sequence). CDR3 sequence: CASKSGGRDGYTF. The CDR3 nucleotides are TGTGCCAGCAAGAGCGGGGGCAGGGATGGCTACACCTTC.

The J gene is TRBJ1-4, the V gene TRBV20-1, with TRBD1 matching over 7 bases. The V segment lost 6 bases and the J segment 8 bases; nucleotides outside the gene matches: 3. The CDR3 is 11 amino acids. CDR1 and CDR2 (germline): DFQATT, SNEGSKA (reference sequence). The CDR3 sequence: CSARGGEKLFF. The CDR3 region has the DNA TGCAGTGCCCGAGGGGGCGAAAAACTGTTTTTT.

J is TRBJ1-2 and V is TRBV6-6; TRBD1 matches at 7 bases. Trimming took 0 bases from V and 4 from J; bases not matched to a gene: 2. In germline, CDR1 is MNHNY, CDR2 SVGAGI (reference sequence). The CDR3 sequence is 14 residues long. The CDR3, as DNA: TGTGCCAGCAGTTACTCGGGACAGAGCTATGGCTACACCTTC. It is translated as CASSYSGQSYGYTF.

J is TRBJ1-6 and V is TRBV10-3; D unresolved. CDR3 length: 14 residues. Trimming pared 4 bases from V and 7 bases from J, leaving 11 bases between. CDR1 is ENHRY and CDR2 is SYGVKD in the germline V gene. The CDR3 spells CAISGPASNSPLHF. CDR3 in DNA: TGTGCCATCAGTGGCCCTGCGTCGAATTCACCCCTCCACTTT.

V and J are TRBV10-3 and TRBJ2-7; 8 bases are shared with TRBD2. V trimming: 9 bases; J trimming: 4 bases; junction bases outside the gene matches: 8. Germline CDR1 and CDR2: ENHRY and SYGVKD. The CDR3 totals 13 residues. The CDR3 is CAIGGGRRYEQYF. The CDR3 DNA sequence: TGTGCCATTGGCGGGGGGCGCAGGTACGAGCAGTACTTC.